What follows is one T cell receptor (beta chain) and its context. Authors' data handling: Cell counts per sample came from amplifying reference gene primers. Libraries were prepared by immunoSEQ multiplex PCR; TCRdb keeps only in-frame clonotypes and omits some of them. V, J and clone size derive from that table, while D and trimming were established from the DNA sequence. The table has a few hundred thousand clones, about 90% seen once. The sample originates from a study of blood T cell repertoires in COVID-19. Overall study context: Spain, Italy and the United States supplied samples that represented acute and convalescent COVID-19.

The V end lost 5 bases, the J end lost 0 bases, and 7 bases lay between the germline ends. The CDR3 is 13 amino acids. Germline assignment: CDR1 SNHLY and CDR2 FYNNEI. V is TRBV2 and J is TRBJ1-2; perhaps TRBD1 as D (5 bases). The TCR was taken from a woman under 40 with COVID-19, enrolled during active disease. The sequenced sample was peripheral blood. The CDR3 DNA is TGTGCCAGCAGTAGGGGCCCTAACTATGGCTACACCTTC. It specifies CASSRGPNYGYTF.